This TCR beta chain was found in a study of T cell responses to AZD1222 COVID-19 vaccine. Regarding the study as a whole: In the spike-specific TCR repertoire, nearly half reportedly target unmutated variant regions.

TCRdb keeps only in-frame clones here, not all; method: immunoSEQ multiplex PCR. The data hold 110,000 or so clones, with 70% to 90% observed a single time. Note on this clone: Its antigen is unknown.

Germline assignment: CDR1 LGHDT and CDR2 YNNKEL (reference sequence). CDR3 length: 16 amino acids. V lost 3 bases and J lost 0, with 11 bases in between. This chain links TRBV3-1 (or the pseudogene TRBV3-2) with TRBJ1-4; perhaps TRBD1 as D (6 bases). The TCR comes from an adult in good health. Sample: peripheral blood, taken on day 0 of AZD1222 vaccination. In DNA form, the CDR3 reads TGTGCCAGCAGCCACTACCGACAGGCAACTAATGAAAAACTGTTTTTT. It translates to CASSHYRQATNEKLFF.